Following are 26 T cell receptor beta chains from one sample sequenced in a study of identical twins (TCRdb year 2016). The library came from 5' RACE. Sequencing took place on an Illumina HiSeq 2000. TCRdb reanalyzed the raw reads on its own, using fastp at Q25 for trimming and MiXCR for clone calling, and kept in-frame beta chains. Every CDR3 protein is listed once, alongside the most common genes and DNA of its rows. In all, the sample holds about 100,000 distinct CDR3 sequences, and under 6.5% of those were seen once. Of the sample, roughly 12% is held by the ten largest clones. The specimen was memory T cells sorted from blood. Per the publication, the cell subset or site label means: CD45RO+ enriched T cells. The receptors come from a woman aged 50 to 60 in good health.

There are many counts of this clonotype. The chain joins TRBV5-4 to TRBJ2-1; D is unclear. The germline gives CDR1 SGHNT, CDR2 YYREEE (reference sequence). Trimming took off 4 bases at V and 5 bases at J, with 7 bases between the two ends. The CDR3 consists of 12 residues. The CDR3 region has the DNA TGTGCCAGCAGCCCTACGGACAATGAGCAGTTCTTC. Its protein product is CASSPTDNEQFF.

The chain is built from TRBV6-6 and TRBJ1-1; the D gene is possibly TRBD1 (6 bases). With 6 bases removed from V and 1 base from J, the gap between germline ends came to 12 bases. The CDR3 has 14 residues. Germline CDR1 is MNHNY and CDR2 is SVGAGI (reference sequence). The DNA of the CDR3 is TGTGCCAGCAGACAGGGTTTGGGGAACACTGAAGCTTTCTTT. Amino acid sequence: CASRQGLGNTEAFF.

Many counts were recorded for this clonotype. The V gene is TRBV12-3 or TRBV12-4, the J gene TRBJ2-1; no clear D. Trimming removed 3 bases at V and 7 bases at J, with 10 bases between. CDR3 size: 13 residues. The CDR3 DNA sequence: TGTGCCAGCAGTTTCGGTCGACGGAATGAGCAGTTCTTC. It is translated as CASSFGRRNEQFF.

At least ten counts were recorded for this clonotype. The V call is TRBV19, the J call TRBJ1-2, with a weak D call TRBD1 (5 bases). The CDR3 has 16 amino acids. The V gene lost 4 bases and the J gene lost 0 bases, with 15 bases spanning the gap. CDR1 and CDR2 (germline): LNHDA, SQIVND (reference sequence). CDR3 loop: CASSTPDRKTNYGYTF. The CDR3 nucleotides are TGTGCCAGTAGTACCCCCGACAGAAAAACTAACTATGGCTACACCTTC.

This clonotype was picked up many times. The rearrangement uses TRBV30 and TRBJ1-1, with D maybe TRBD1 (5 bases). CDR3 size: 14 residues. Germline lookup yields CDR1 GTSNPN and CDR2 SVGIG (reference sequence). The germline V and J ends were trimmed by 0 bases and 5 bases, with 13 bases remaining between them. This CDR3 is CAWSVTSWGTEAFF. The CDR3 bases are TGTGCCTGGAGTGTAACCTCTTGGGGGACTGAAGCTTTCTTT.

V gene TRBV30 combines with J gene TRBJ1-1; no clear D. The CDR3 loop spans 15 amino acids. Germline V gene sequence: CDR1 GTSNPN, CDR2 SVGIG (reference sequence). Trimming stripped 4 bases from V and 4 bases from J, with 19 bases between. The CDR3 region has the DNA TGTGCCTGGAAAGAAACTGGGTTCATGGGCACTGAAGCTTTCTTT. This encodes CAWKETGFMGTEAFF.

This clonotype was seen many times. The chain couples TRBV12-3 or TRBV12-4 to TRBJ2-5; the match to TRBD1 covers 10 bases. With V trimmed by 6 bases and J by 5 bases, 9 bases remained unmatched. The CDR3 is made up of 15 amino acids. As DNA, the CDR3 is TGTGCCAGCAGATCGACAGGGGGCTTCGGGGAGACCCAGTACTTC. It encodes CASRSTGGFGETQYF.

This clonotype was seen ten or more times. The V and J genes are TRBV12-3 or TRBV12-4 and TRBJ2-2; unclear D gene. The CDR3 covers 15 residues. Trimming cost V 1 base and J 0 bases, with 6 bases left between them. The CDR3 bases are TGTGCCAGCAGTTTAGGCAGATCGAACACCGGGGAGCTGTTTTTT. As protein: CASSLGRSNTGELFF.

The sample holds many counts of this clonotype. The J gene is TRBJ2-7, the V gene TRBV9, with 11 bases matching TRBD2. This CDR3 is built from 15 residues. V shed 4 bases and J 5 bases; nucleotides not matched to a gene: 8. Germline V gene lookup returns CDR1 SGDLS and CDR2 YYNGEE. In DNA, the CDR3 is TGTGCCAGCAGCCACATAGCGGGAGGGAACCACGAGCAGTACTTC. This sequence encodes CASSHIAGGNHEQYF.

The table lists this clonotype with many counts. The genes are TRBV9 and TRBJ2-1; either TRBD1 or TRBD2 may supply D (5 bases each). Per the germline V gene, CDR1 is SGDLS and CDR2 is YYNGEE. This CDR3 is built from 15 residues. Between the trimmed V and J ends, which lost 1 base and 6 bases, there was a span of 14 bases. CDR3 loop: CASSVSGTKVNEQFF. DNA for the CDR3: TGTGCCAGCAGCGTATCGGGGACCAAAGTCAATGAGCAGTTCTTC.

This clonotype was recorded a few times. This rearrangement joins TRBV6-1 to TRBJ2-2, with 7 bases aligning to TRBD1. The CDR3 is 15 residues long. The germline V gene encodes CDR1 MNHNS and CDR2 SASEGT. Trimming at V came to 2 bases and at J to 7 bases, leaving 7 bases not matched to a gene. The CDR3 is CASSEMTGYGGELFF. In nucleotides, the CDR3 is TGTGCCAGCAGTGAAATGACAGGGTATGGCGGGGAGCTGTTTTTT.

This clonotype has at least ten counts. The chain recombines TRBV20-1 with TRBJ1-2; D unclear. Trimming removed 0 bases from V and 1 base from J, with 6 bases in between. The CDR3 consists of 13 residues. CDR1 and CDR2 from the germline V gene are DFQATT and SNEGSKA (reference sequence). The CDR3 nucleotides read TGCAGTGCTAGAGATATGCATAACTATGGCTACACCTTC. It translates to CSARDMHNYGYTF.

Ten or more counts support this clonotype. The rearrangement links TRBV12-3 or TRBV12-4 to TRBJ1-5, with D perhaps TRBD1 (5 bases). V lost 5 bases and J lost 9, with 11 bases in between. The CDR3 contains 12 residues. This CDR3 reads CASSQGVRPQHF. CDR3 bases: TGTGCCAGCAGTCAGGGAGTGCGGCCCCAGCATTTT.

This clonotype was picked up a small number of times. The J gene is TRBJ1-2, the V gene TRBV19; no reliable D call. Germline V gene sequence: CDR1 LNHDA, CDR2 SQIVND (reference sequence). V was clipped by 5 bases and J by 8 bases, with 12 bases between them. The CDR3 extends over 12 amino acids. CDR3 coding DNA: TGTGCCAGTAGTCTCGGGTTTGGAGGCTACACCTTC. Protein product: CASSLGFGGYTF.

This clonotype was found many times. The chain joins TRBV11-2 to TRBJ2-1; 7 positions agree with TRBD2. Germline lookup yields CDR1 SGHAT and CDR2 FQNNGV. After removal of 2 bases from V and 2 bases from J, the junction contained 18 bases not matched to a gene. This CDR3 is built from 20 residues. The CDR3 bases are TGTGCCAGCAGCTTAAGGGTTACCCAACTAGCGAGTAATACCTACAATGAGCAGTTCTTC. Translated: CASSLRVTQLASNTYNEQFF.

In its sample, this clonotype was seen many times. The V call is TRBV20-1, the J call TRBJ2-1; D is ambiguous. Per germline, CDR1 DFQATT and CDR2 SNEGSKA (reference sequence). This CDR3 contains 12 residues. The germline V and J ends were trimmed by 4 bases and 6 bases, with 10 bases remaining between them. This CDR3 is CSATIGANEQFF. CDR3 coding DNA: TGCAGTGCTACGATAGGCGCCAATGAGCAGTTCTTC.

The sample holds many counts of this clonotype. CDR3 sequence: CASSPERGRNEQFF. In DNA form, the CDR3 reads TGTGCCAGCAGCCCCGAACGAGGCAGAAATGAGCAGTTCTTC. V usage is TRBV7-9 and J usage is TRBJ2-1; no clear D. The length of the CDR3 is 14 residues. Per germline, CDR1 SEHNR and CDR2 FQNEAQ (reference sequence). Trimming cost V 5 bases and J 7 bases, with 15 bases left between them.

This clonotype was recorded a few times. This chain connects TRBV19 to TRBJ2-5; 7 bases match TRBD2. Per germline, CDR1 LNHDA and CDR2 SQIVND (reference sequence). Unmatched junction bases numbered 7, after V lost 6 bases and J lost 0 bases. The CDR3 is 15 residues long. The CDR3 sequence: CASRGSGNYQETQYF. In nucleotides, the CDR3 is TGTGCCAGTAGAGGGAGCGGGAACTACCAAGAGACCCAGTACTTC. Filled out from reference TRBV19 and TRBJ2-5, the complete variable domain reads DGGITQSPKYLFRKEGQNVTLSCEQNLNHDAMYWYRQDPGQGLRLIYYSQIVNDFQKGDIAEGYSVSREKKESFPLTVTSAQKNPTAFYLCASRGSGNYQETQYFGPGTRLLVL.

Many counts were recorded for this clonotype. This chain links TRBV6-5 with TRBJ1-4; D not resolved. The CDR3 runs to 14 residues. V was clipped by 2 bases and J by 4 bases, with 8 bases between them. Looked up from germline, CDR1 is MNHEY and CDR2 is SVGAGI. The DNA of the CDR3 is TGTGCCAGCAGTTACGGCCAGTTTAATGAAAAACTGTTTTTT. Protein sequence: CASSYGQFNEKLFF.

This clonotype has ten or more counts. The chain recombines TRBV5-1 with TRBJ2-1; TRBD1 might be the D (6 bases). CDR1 is SGHRS and CDR2 is YFSETQ in the germline V gene. CDR3 length equals 16 residues. The V and J ends lost 4 bases and 2 bases respectively, with 16 bases between them. In nucleotides, the CDR3 is TGCGCCAGCAGCCGAACGGCAGGGGCAACCTACAATGAGCAGTTCTTC. It codes for CASSRTAGATYNEQFF.

This clonotype was recorded many times. V gene TRBV18 combines with J gene TRBJ2-2, with D hard to call. CDR3 length: 15 residues. V was cut by 9 bases and J by 1 base, with 15 bases left in between. From germline, CDR1 is KGHSH and CDR2 LQKENI. The CDR3 bases are TGTGCCAGTCGTGCGACACTACTGAACACCGGGGAGCTGTTTTTT. Its protein product is CASRATLLNTGELFF.

This clonotype was picked up many times. V is TRBV5-6 and J is TRBJ2-1; TRBD2 matches 11 bases. The J segment lost 8 bases and the V segment lost 0 bases, leaving 7 bases of the junction unmatched. Germline CDR1 SGHDT, CDR2 YYEEEE. This CDR3 is 16 amino acids long. The CDR3 is CASSLGPRLAGYEQFF. The CDR3 nucleotides read TGTGCCAGCAGCTTGGGGCCCCGACTAGCGGGATATGAGCAGTTCTTC.

This clonotype occurred many times. The V call is TRBV5-1, the J call TRBJ1-2; no clear D gene. CDR1 and CDR2 (germline): SGHRS, YFSETQ. The CDR3 spans 14 residues. V dropped 0 bases and J dropped 1 base, with 7 bases sitting between them. The CDR3 region is CASSLALDNYGYTF. The CDR3 DNA sequence: TGCGCCAGCAGCTTGGCCTTGGATAACTATGGCTACACCTTC. Combining the CDR3 with reference TRBV5-1 and TRBJ1-2 gives the whole variable domain KAGVTQTPRYLIKTRGQQVTLSCSPISGHRSVSWYQQTPGQGLQFLFEYFSETQRNKGNFPGRFSGRQFSNSRSEMNVSTLELGDSALYLCASSLALDNYGYTFGSGTRLTVV.

This clonotype showed up many times. The rearrangement uses TRBV6-1 and TRBJ2-7; D not resolved. The CDR3 loop spans 14 amino acids. The ends were cut back, 4 bases at V and 4 bases at J, with 14 bases in the middle. Germline CDR1 MNHNS, CDR2 SASEGT. CDR3 loop: CASSAADEFYEQYV. The CDR3 bases are TGTGCCAGCAGTGCGGCAGACGAATTTTACGAGCAGTACGTC.

This clonotype was observed at least ten times. The V gene is TRBV9, the J gene TRBJ2-1; D is unclear. This CDR3 comprises 15 residues. Trimming left V 1 base short and J 7 bases short, with 15 bases between. The germline CDR1 and CDR2 sequences are SGDLS and YYNGEE. The CDR3: CASSVWLENTNEQFF. The DNA for the CDR3 is TGTGCCAGCAGCGTATGGCTAGAGAACACGAATGAGCAGTTCTTC. The full variable domain, completed using reference TRBV9 and TRBJ2-1, is DSGVTQTPKHLITATGQRVTLRCSPRSGDLSVYWYQQSLDQGLQFLIQYYNGEERAKGNILERFSAQQFPDLHSELNLSSLELGDSALYFCASSVWLENTNEQFFGPGTRLTVL.

This clonotype has at least ten counts. The V call is TRBV20-1, the J call TRBJ1-6, with a weak D call TRBD1 (5 bases). Trimming cost V 1 base and J 0 bases, with 7 bases left between them. This CDR3 contains 15 residues. Per the germline V gene, CDR1 is DFQATT and CDR2 is SNEGSKA (reference sequence). For the CDR3, the DNA is TGCAGTGCTAGAGCAGGGAGCTCCTATAATTCACCCCTCCACTTT. It yields the protein CSARAGSSYNSPLHF.